Listed here are 6 T cell receptor beta chains from one sample, sequenced in a study of cytomegalovirus exposure and HLA in healthy donors. Assay: immunoSEQ multiplex PCR; the TCRdb copy retains only in-frame clones and omits some. This table has approximately 71,000 clones, around 93% appearing once. The specimen sequenced was PBMCs. These receptors were collected from a woman aged 18-35 years in good health and CMV-seronegative.

This clone appeared a single time. The J gene is TRBJ2-4, the V gene TRBV11-2, with a tentative D call TRBD2 (5 bases). Germline loops: CDR1 SGHAT, CDR2 FQNNGV. The length of the CDR3 is 15 residues. Between the trimmed V and J ends, which lost 0 bases and 2 bases, there was a span of 8 bases. CDR3 amino acids: CASSLDPGSKNIQYF. The CDR3 DNA sequence: TGTGCCAGCAGCTTAGATCCGGGGTCCAAAAACATTCAGTACTTC.

V usage is TRBV6-1 and J usage is TRBJ1-4; D perhaps matches TRBD1 (6 bases). Looked up from germline, CDR1 is MNHNS and CDR2 is SASEGT. The CDR3 runs to 16 residues. Trimming cost V 1 base and J 5 bases, with 14 bases left between them. CDR3 residues: CASSEEQGTLNEKLFF. The CDR3 DNA sequence: TGTGCCAGCAGTGAAGAACAGGGCACTCTCAATGAAAAACTGTTTTTT.

V gene TRBV6-1 combines with J gene TRBJ2-6, with D possibly matching TRBD2 (5 bases). V lost 10 bases, J lost 0 bases, and 10 bases lay in between. CDR3 length equals 14 residues. The V gene's germline CDR1 is MNHNS and CDR2 SASEGT. CDR3 coding DNA: TGTGCCATCGGACTGAGCTCTGGGGCCAACGTCCTGACTTTC. Translated, it gives CAIGLSSGANVLTF.

The rearrangement links TRBV13 to TRBJ1-3, with D tentatively TRBD1 (6 bases). V shed 4 bases and J shed 0 bases, with 13 bases lying between them. The CDR3 runs to 16 residues. The V gene's germline CDR1 is PRHDT and CDR2 FYEKMQ (reference sequence). As DNA, the CDR3 is TGTGCCAGCAGCTCGCGGACAGCAAACTCTGGAAACACCATATATTTT. This gives the protein CASSSRTANSGNTIYF.

This chain links TRBV30 with TRBJ2-7; TRBD2 matches 14 bases. V lost 3 bases, J lost 7 bases, and 5 bases stayed unmatched. Looked up from germline, CDR1 is GTSNPN and CDR2 is SVGIG (reference sequence). This CDR3 contains 14 residues. Written as DNA, the CDR3 is TGTGCCTGGAGGACTAGCGGGAGGGCCGGGGAGCAGTACTTC. It translates to CAWRTSGRAGEQYF.

The chain carries TRBV9 and TRBJ2-5, with 9 bases that match TRBD2. Looked up from germline, CDR1 is SGDLS and CDR2 is YYNGEE. The trim removed 4 bases at V and 0 bases at J, leaving 19 bases unmatched. The CDR3 loop spans 20 amino acids. The CDR3 sequence: CASSHGLLAGLSGYQETQYF. The CDR3 DNA reads as TGTGCCAGCAGCCACGGGCTCCTAGCGGGACTCTCTGGGTACCAAGAGACCCAGTACTTC.